This passage covers 19 T cell receptor beta chains from one sample sequenced in a study of cytomegalovirus exposure and HLA in healthy donors. The primer mix had 60 Vbeta and 13 Jbeta primers. Sequencing was performed with immunoSEQ multiplex PCR; in TCRdb, only in-frame clones are kept and a portion is missing. The sample has about 170,000 clones, less than 85% seen once. The sample taken for sequencing was PBMCs. Receptor source: a male donor in good health and CMV-seronegative.

The chain links TRBV5-4 to TRBJ2-1; 8 bases agree with TRBD2. The V gene end was trimmed by 8 bases and the J gene end by 5 bases; junction bases not matched to a gene: 15. This CDR3 comprises 16 residues. Germline-derived CDR1 and CDR2 are SGHNT and YYREEE (reference sequence). CDR3 coding DNA: TGTGCCAGTGAGCTTGCTAGCGGGCGAAATAACAATGAGCAGTTCTTC. Protein sequence: CASELASGRNNNEQFF.

The chain employs TRBV23-1 and TRBJ1-2; the match to TRBD1 covers 9 bases. TRBV23-1 is an ORF; its function is uncertain. J lost 4 bases, V lost 3 bases, and 6 bases had no gene match. This CDR3 has 15 residues. The CDR3 DNA reads as TGCGCCAGCAGTCATCCGGGACAGGGTCGCTATGGCTACACCTTC. Residues: CASSHPGQGRYGYTF.

The V gene is TRBV15, the J gene TRBJ2-2; 7 nucleotides align to TRBD2. With 0 bases clipped from V and 4 bases from J, the junction kept 11 bases outside the gene matches. The CDR3 length is 18 residues. In germline, CDR1 is LNHNV, CDR2 YYDKDF (reference sequence). CDR3 bases: TGTGCCACCAGCAGAGATCACCCGGGAGGCCCCCTCACCGGGGAGCTGTTTTTT. Translated: CATSRDHPGGPLTGELFF.

This chain joins TRBV27 and TRBJ2-7; 8 bases are a match to TRBD2. Unmatched junction bases numbered 5, after V lost 5 bases and J lost 2 bases. CDR3 size: 14 residues. Per the germline V gene, CDR1 is MNHEY and CDR2 is SMNVEV (reference sequence). In DNA form, the CDR3 reads TGTGCCAGCAGTCGAACTAGCGGAACCTACGAGCAGTACTTC. Protein product: CASSRTSGTYEQYF.

The V call is TRBV5-4, the J call TRBJ2-2; tentative D call: TRBD2 (5 bases). Germline CDR1 reads SGHNT; CDR2 reads YYREEE (reference sequence). The CDR3 runs 14 residues. The germline V and J ends were trimmed by 3 bases and 1 base, with 7 bases remaining between them. The chain's CDR3 is CASSSRGNTGELFF. The CDR3 DNA reads TGTGCCAGCAGCTCCCGGGGGAACACCGGGGAGCTGTTTTTT. Based on the CDR3 plus reference TRBV5-4 and TRBJ2-2, the full variable domain is ETGVTQSPTHLIKTRGQQVTLRCSSQSGHNTVSWYQQALGQGPQFIFQYYREEENGRGNFPPRFSGLQFPNYSSELNVNALELDDSALYLCASSSRGNTGELFFGEGSRLTVL.

This rearrangement joins TRBV5-1 to TRBJ2-7, with TRBD1 matching 7 bases. Losses at the gene ends were 2 bases for V and 3 bases for J; bases not matched to a gene: 8. The CDR3 spans 15 residues. Germline V gene lookup returns CDR1 SGHRS and CDR2 YFSETQ. This CDR3 reads CASSFAQGVFYEQYF. The DNA for the CDR3 is TGCGCCAGCAGCTTCGCTCAGGGGGTCTTCTACGAGCAGTACTTC.

This chain connects TRBV7-8 to TRBJ2-4; 14 nucleotides align to TRBD2. The germline gives CDR1 SGHVS, CDR2 FQNEAQ. The CDR3 length is 16 residues. V was clipped by 5 bases and J by 5 bases; unmatched bases: 5. The DNA of the CDR3 is TGTGCCAGCAGCCCACGACTAGCGGGAGGGGAAAACATTCAGTACTTC. It yields the protein CASSPRLAGGENIQYF. The variable domain in full, with the rest retrieved from reference TRBV7-8 and TRBJ2-4, is GAGVSQSPRYKVAKRGQDVALRCDPISGHVSLFWYQQALGQGPEFLTYFQNEAQLDKSGLPSDRFFAERPEGSVSTLKIQRTQQEDSAVYLCASSPRLAGGENIQYFGAGTRLSVL.

V and J are TRBV5-1 and TRBJ2-5; no definite D call. Germline V gene data show CDR1 as SGHRS and CDR2 as YFSETQ. The CDR3 contains 14 residues. With 4 bases removed from V and 2 bases from J, the gap between germline ends came to 12 bases. CDR3 bases: TGCGCCAGCAGCCTCGAGTTGTTTCAAGAGACCCAGTACTTC. It specifies CASSLELFQETQYF.

The chain carries TRBV2 and TRBJ2-3, with 7 bases that match TRBD2. V dropped 3 bases and J dropped 3; count of bases not matched to a gene: 9. The CDR3 spans 16 residues. Germline V CDR1 and CDR2: SNHLY, FYNNEI. CDR3 DNA: TGTGCCAGCAGTGACCCTGCTAGCGGATATACAGATACGCAGTATTTT. Amino acid sequence: CASSDPASGYTDTQYF.

The count of this clone is one. CDR3 bases: TGTGCCAGCAGCATTGGGACTGCAACTAATGAAAAACTGTTTTTT. It encodes CASSIGTATNEKLFF. V and J are TRBV21-1 and TRBJ1-4. TRBV21-1 is a listed pseudogene. This CDR3 contains 15 residues.

The V call is TRBV19, the J call TRBJ2-1; weak D call: TRBD2 (5 bases). The germline V gene has CDR1 LNHDA and CDR2 SQIVND (reference sequence). The CDR3 loop spans 15 amino acids. V was cut by 4 bases and J by 5 bases, with 15 bases left in between. The DNA of the CDR3 is TGTGCCAGTAGTACCCTACTAGGTGGGGACAATGAGCAGTTCTTC. It encodes CASSTLLGGDNEQFF.

The rearrangement links TRBV7-7 to TRBJ2-3; either TRBD1 or TRBD2 may fit D (5 bases each). There are 16 residues in the CDR3. Germline values: CDR1 SSHAT, CDR2 FNYEAQ (reference sequence). Trimming shortened V by 5 bases and J by 7 bases, and 22 bases separated the two germline ends. CDR3: CASSLGGLQGMNTQYF. DNA for the CDR3: TGTGCCAGCAGCCTAGGAGGCCTCCAGGGAATGAATACGCAGTATTTT. Drawing the rest from reference TRBV7-7 and TRBJ2-3, the complete variable domain is GAGVSQSPRYKVTKRGQDVTLRCDPISSHATLYWYQQALGQGPEFLTYFNYEAQPDKSGLPSDRFSAERPEGSISTLTIQRTEQRDSAMYRCASSLGGLQGMNTQYFGPGTRLTVL.

The chain combines TRBV30 with TRBJ2-2; no definite D call. Trimming pared 3 bases from V and 0 bases from J, leaving 11 bases between. This CDR3 has 15 residues. CDR1 is GTSNPN, CDR2 SVGIG, per germline (reference sequence). This CDR3 reads CAWRVRQSNTGELFF. Here the CDR3 DNA reads TGTGCCTGGAGGGTCAGACAATCGAACACCGGGGAGCTGTTTTTT.

This clone showed up just a few times. V and J are TRBV28 and TRBJ1-2; D is perhaps TRBD1 (6 bases). The V end lost 5 bases, the J end lost 5 bases, and 6 bases lay between the germline ends. The CDR3 length is 11 residues. In germline, CDR1 is MDHEN, CDR2 SYDVKM. CDR3 nucleotides: TGTGCCAGCAGTAGGGGGTATGGCTACACCTTC. Translation: CASSRGYGYTF.

The chain is built from TRBV6-5 and TRBJ1-2; perhaps TRBD1 as D (6 bases). CDR3 length equals 16 residues. V lost 4 bases and J 4 bases, leaving 19 bases between the germline ends. Germline values: CDR1 MNHEY, CDR2 SVGAGI. The CDR3 spells CASSFLGPQGPYGYTF. CDR3 bases: TGTGCCAGCAGTTTCCTAGGCCCACAGGGTCCCTATGGCTACACCTTC.

The chain couples TRBV7-8 to TRBJ1-5; 8 positions agree with TRBD1. The CDR3 runs 15 residues. V gave up 1 base and J gave up 5 bases; unmatched junction bases: 4. Germline values: CDR1 SGHVS, CDR2 FQNEAQ. The CDR3 is CASSLGDRSYQPQHF. The CDR3 region has the DNA TGTGCCAGCAGCTTAGGGGACAGGAGTTATCAGCCCCAGCATTTT.

This clone was observed a handful of times. The chain's CDR3 is CASSPLNRESQYGYTF. CDR3 in DNA: TGTGCCAGCTCACCACTCAACCGGGAATCCCAGTACGGCTACACCTTC. The chain employs TRBV18 and TRBJ1-2; no clear D. This CDR3 contains 16 residues. Trimming left V 1 base short and J 8 bases short, with 20 bases between. CDR1 and CDR2 from the germline V gene are KGHSH and LQKENI.

The CDR3 region has the DNA TGCGCCAGCAGCCAAGAACCGTCAGGGGGCACCGGGGAGCTGTTTTTT. It specifies CASSQEPSGGTGELFF. The J gene is TRBJ2-2, the V gene TRBV4-1; 7 bases align to TRBD1. Per germline, CDR1 MGHRA and CDR2 YSYEKL. V shed 0 bases and J 4 bases; nucleotides not matched to a gene: 5. The CDR3 sequence is 16 residues long.

This clone has a handful of counts. CDR3 sequence: CASSPLRADYNSPLHF. CDR3 in DNA: TGTGCCAGCTCACCATTGAGGGCAGATTATAATTCACCCCTCCACTTT. This chain connects TRBV18 to TRBJ1-6; no clear D. The V and J ends lost 2 bases and 4 bases respectively, with 12 bases between them. CDR1 is KGHSH and CDR2 is LQKENI in the germline V gene. This CDR3 is built from 16 residues.